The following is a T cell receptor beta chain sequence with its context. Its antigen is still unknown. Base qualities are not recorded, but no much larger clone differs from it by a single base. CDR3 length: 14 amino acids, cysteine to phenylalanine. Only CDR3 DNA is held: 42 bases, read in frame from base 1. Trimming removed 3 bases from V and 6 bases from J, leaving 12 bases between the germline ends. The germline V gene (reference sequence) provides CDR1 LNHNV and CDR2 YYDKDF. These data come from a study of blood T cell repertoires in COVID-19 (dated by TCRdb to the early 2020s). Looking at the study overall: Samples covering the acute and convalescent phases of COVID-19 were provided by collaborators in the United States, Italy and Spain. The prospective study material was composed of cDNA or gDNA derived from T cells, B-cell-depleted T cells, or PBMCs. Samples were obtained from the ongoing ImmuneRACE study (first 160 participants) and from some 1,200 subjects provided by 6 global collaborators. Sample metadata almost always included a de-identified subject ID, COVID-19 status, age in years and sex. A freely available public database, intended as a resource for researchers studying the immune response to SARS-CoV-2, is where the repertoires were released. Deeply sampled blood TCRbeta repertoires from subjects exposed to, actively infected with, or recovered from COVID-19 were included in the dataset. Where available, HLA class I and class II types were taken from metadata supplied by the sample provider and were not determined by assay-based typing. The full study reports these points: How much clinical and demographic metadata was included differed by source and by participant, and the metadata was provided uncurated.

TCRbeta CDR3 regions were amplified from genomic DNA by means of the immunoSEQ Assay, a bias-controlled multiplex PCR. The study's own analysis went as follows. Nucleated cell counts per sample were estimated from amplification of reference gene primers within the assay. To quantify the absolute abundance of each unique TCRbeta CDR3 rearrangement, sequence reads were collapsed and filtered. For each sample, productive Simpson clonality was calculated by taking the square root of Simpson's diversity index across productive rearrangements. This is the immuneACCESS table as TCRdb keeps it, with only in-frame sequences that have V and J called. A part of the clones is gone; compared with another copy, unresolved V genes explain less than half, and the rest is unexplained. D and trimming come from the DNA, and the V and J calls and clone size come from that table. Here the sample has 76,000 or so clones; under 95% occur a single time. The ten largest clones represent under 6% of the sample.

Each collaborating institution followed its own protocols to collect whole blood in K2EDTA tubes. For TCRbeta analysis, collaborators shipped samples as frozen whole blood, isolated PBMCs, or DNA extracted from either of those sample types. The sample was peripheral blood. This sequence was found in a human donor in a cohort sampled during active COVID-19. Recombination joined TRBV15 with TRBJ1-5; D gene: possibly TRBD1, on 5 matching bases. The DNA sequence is TGTGCCACCAGCAGCCTGGAGGGGACTCAGCCCCAGCATTTT. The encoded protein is CATSSLEGTQPQHF. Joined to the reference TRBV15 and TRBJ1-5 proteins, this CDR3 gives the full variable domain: DAMVIQNPRYQVTQFGKPVTLSCSQTLNHNVMYWYQQKSSQAPKLLFHYYDKDFNNEADTPDNFQSRRPNTSFCFLDIRSPGLGDTAMYLCATSSLEGTQPQHFGDGTRLSIL.